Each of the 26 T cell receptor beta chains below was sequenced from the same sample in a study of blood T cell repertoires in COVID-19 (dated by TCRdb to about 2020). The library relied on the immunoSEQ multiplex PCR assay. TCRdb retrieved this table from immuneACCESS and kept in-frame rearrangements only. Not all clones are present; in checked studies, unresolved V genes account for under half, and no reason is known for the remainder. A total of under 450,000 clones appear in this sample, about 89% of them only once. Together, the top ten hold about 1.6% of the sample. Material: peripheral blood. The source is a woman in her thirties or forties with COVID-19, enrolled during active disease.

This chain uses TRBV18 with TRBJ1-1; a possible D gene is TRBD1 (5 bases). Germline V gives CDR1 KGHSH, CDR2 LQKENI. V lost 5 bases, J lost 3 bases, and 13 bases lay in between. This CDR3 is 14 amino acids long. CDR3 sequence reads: CASSANAGDTEAFF. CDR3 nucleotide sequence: TGTGCCAGCTCAGCGAACGCGGGGGACACTGAAGCTTTCTTT.

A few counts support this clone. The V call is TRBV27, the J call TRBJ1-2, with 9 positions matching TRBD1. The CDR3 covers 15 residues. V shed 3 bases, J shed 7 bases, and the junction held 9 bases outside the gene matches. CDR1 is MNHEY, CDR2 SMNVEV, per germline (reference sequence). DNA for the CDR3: TGTGCCAGCAGTTTTCTCGGGGGACAGGGAGGTGGCTACACCTTC. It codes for CASSFLGGQGGGYTF.

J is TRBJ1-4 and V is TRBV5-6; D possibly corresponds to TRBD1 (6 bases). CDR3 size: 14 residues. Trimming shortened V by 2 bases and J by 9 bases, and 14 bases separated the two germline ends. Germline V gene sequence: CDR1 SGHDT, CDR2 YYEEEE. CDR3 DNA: TGTGCCAGCAGCTTAAGGGGGTTGGGACAAAAACTGTTTTTT. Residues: CASSLRGLGQKLFF.

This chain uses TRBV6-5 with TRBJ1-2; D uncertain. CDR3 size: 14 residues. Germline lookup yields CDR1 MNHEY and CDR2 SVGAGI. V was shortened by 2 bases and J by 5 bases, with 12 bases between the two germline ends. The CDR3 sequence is CASSYAGVEYGYTF. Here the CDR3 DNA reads TGTGCCAGCAGTTACGCGGGAGTCGAGTATGGCTACACCTTC.

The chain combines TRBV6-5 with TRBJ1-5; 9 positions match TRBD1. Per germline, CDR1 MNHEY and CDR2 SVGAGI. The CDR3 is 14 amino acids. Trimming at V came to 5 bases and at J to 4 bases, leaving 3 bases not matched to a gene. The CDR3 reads CASSTGGRNQPQHF. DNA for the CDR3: TGTGCCAGCAGTACAGGGGGCCGGAATCAGCCCCAGCATTTT.

CDR3 loop: CASSLDLRGRLDGYTF. The CDR3 DNA follows: TGTGCCAGCAGCTTGGACCTTAGGGGGCGCCTGGATGGCTACACCTTC. This sequence joins TRBV5-4 and TRBJ1-2; 7 nucleotides line up with TRBD1. The CDR3 is made up of 16 amino acids. The V gene's germline CDR1 is SGHNT and CDR2 YYREEE (reference sequence). V lost 0 bases, J lost 6 bases, and 11 bases stayed unmatched.

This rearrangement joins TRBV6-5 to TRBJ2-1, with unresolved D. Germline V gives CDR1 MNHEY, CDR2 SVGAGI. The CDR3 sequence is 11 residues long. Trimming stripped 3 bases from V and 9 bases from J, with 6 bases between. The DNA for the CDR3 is TGTGCCAGCAGTTATAGCCGTGAGCAGTTCTTC. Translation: CASSYSREQFF.

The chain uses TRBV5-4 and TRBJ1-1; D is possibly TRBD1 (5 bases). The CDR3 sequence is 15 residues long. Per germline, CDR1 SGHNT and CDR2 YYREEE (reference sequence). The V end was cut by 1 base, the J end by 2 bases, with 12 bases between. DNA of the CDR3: TGTGCCAGCAGCTTGATAAGGGGCTTTAACACTGAAGCTTTCTTT. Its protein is CASSLIRGFNTEAFF. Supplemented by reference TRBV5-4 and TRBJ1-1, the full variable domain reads ETGVTQSPTHLIKTRGQQVTLRCSSQSGHNTVSWYQQALGQGPQFIFQYYREEENGRGNFPPRFSGLQFPNYSSELNVNALELDDSALYLCASSLIRGFNTEAFFGQGTRLTVV.

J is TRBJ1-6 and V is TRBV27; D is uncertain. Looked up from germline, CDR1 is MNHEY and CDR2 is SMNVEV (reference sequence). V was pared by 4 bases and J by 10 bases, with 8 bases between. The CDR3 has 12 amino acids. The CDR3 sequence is CASSWAGSPLHF. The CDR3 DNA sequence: TGTGCCAGCAGTTGGGCCGGATCACCCCTCCACTTT.

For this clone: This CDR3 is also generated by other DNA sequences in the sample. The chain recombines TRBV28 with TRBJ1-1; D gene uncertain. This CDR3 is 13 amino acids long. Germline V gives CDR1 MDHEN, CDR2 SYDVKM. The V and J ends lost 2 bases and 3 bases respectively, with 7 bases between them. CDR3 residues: CASSLLGDTEAFF. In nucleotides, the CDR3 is TGTGCCAGCAGTTTACTCGGGGACACTGAAGCTTTCTTT.

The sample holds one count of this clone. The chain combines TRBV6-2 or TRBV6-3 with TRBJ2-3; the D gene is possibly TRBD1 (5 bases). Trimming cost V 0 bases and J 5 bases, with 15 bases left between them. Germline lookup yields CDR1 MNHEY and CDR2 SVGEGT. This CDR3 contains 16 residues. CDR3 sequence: CASSYSPDSLKDTQYF. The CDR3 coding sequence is TGTGCCAGCAGTTACTCCCCCGACAGTCTCAAAGATACGCAGTATTTT.

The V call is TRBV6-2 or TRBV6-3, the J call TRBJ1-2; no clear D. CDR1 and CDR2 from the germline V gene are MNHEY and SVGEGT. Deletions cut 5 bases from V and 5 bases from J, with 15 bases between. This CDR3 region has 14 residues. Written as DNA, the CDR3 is TGTGCCAGCAGTATTCGGACTTGGGAGTATGGCTACACCTTC. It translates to CASSIRTWEYGYTF.

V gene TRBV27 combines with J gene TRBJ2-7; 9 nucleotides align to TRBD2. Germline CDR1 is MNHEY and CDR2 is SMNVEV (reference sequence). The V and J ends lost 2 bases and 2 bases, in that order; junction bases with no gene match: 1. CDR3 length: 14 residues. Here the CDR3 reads CASSLASGAYEQYF. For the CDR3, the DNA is TGTGCCAGCAGTTTAGCTAGCGGGGCCTACGAGCAGTACTTC.

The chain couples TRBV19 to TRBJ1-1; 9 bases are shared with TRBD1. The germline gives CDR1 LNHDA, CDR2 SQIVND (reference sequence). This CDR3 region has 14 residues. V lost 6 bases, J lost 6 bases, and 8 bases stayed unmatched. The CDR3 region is CASRSGQGSAEAFF. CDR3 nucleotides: TGTGCCAGTAGATCCGGACAGGGGAGCGCTGAAGCTTTCTTT.

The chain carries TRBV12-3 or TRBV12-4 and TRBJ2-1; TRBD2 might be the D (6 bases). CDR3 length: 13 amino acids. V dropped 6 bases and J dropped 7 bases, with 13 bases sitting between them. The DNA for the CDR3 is TGTGCCAGCAGGGGGACTGAGCGGAATGAGCAGTTCTTC. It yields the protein CASRGTERNEQFF.

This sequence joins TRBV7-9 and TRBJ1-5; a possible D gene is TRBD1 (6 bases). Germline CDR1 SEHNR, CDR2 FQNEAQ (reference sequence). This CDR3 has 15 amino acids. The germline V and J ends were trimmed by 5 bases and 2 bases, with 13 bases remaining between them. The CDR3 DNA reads TGTGCCAGCAGCCGGGACACGGCGGGCAATCAGCCCCAGCATTTT. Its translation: CASSRDTAGNQPQHF.

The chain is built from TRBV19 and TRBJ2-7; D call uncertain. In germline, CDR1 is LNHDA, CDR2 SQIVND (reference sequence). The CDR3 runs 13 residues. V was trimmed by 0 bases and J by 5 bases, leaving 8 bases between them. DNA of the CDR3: TGTGCCAGTAGTATAGATACCAGCGACGAGCAGTACTTC. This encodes CASSIDTSDEQYF.

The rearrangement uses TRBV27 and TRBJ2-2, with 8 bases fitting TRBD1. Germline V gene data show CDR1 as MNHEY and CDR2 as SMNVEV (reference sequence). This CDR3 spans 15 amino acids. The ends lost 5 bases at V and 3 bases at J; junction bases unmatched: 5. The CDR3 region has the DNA TGTGCCAGCAGTCGACAGGGGTTATACACCGGGGAGCTGTTTTTT. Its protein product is CASSRQGLYTGELFF.

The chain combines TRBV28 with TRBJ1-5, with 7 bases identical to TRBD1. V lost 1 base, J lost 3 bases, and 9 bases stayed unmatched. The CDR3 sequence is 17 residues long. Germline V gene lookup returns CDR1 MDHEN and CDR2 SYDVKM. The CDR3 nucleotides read TGTGCCAGCAGTTTATACGGGGGACAGCTGGACAATCAGCCCCAGCATTTT. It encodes CASSLYGGQLDNQPQHF.

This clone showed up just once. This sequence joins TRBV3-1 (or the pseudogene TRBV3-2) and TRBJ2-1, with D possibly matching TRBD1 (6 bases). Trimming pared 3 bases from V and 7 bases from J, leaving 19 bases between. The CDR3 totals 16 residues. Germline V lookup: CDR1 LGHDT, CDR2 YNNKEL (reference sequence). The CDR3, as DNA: TGTGCCAGCAGCCACCTGGACAGCCCGGAACCGAATGAGCAGTTCTTC. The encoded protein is CASSHLDSPEPNEQFF.

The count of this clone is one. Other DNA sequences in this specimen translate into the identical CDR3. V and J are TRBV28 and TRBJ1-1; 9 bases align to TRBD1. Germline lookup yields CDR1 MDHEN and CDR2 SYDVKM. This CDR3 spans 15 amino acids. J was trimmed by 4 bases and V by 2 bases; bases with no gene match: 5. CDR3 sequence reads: CASSLNRGRGTEAFF. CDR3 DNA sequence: TGTGCCAGCAGTTTAAACAGGGGGCGCGGCACTGAAGCTTTCTTT. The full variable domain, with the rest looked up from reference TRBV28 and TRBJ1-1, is DVKVTQSSRYLVKRTGEKVFLECVQDMDHENMFWYRQDPGLGLRLIYFSYDVKMKEKGDIPEGYSVSREKKERFSLILESASTNQTSMYLCASSLNRGRGTEAFFGQGTRLTVV.

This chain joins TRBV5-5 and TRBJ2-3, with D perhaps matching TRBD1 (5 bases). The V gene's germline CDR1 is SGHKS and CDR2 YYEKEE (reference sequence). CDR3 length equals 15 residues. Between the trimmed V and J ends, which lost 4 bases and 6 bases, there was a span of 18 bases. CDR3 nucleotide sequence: TGTGCCAGCAGCCTCAGGGTTGGGGCGACGGATACGCAGTATTTT. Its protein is CASSLRVGATDTQYF.

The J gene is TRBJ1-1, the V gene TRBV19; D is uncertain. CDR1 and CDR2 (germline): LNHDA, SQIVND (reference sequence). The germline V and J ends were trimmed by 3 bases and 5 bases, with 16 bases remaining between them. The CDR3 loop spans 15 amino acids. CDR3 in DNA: TGTGCCAGTAGTATCCGCGGGAGGGTTTCGACTGAAGCTTTCTTT. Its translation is CASSIRGRVSTEAFF.

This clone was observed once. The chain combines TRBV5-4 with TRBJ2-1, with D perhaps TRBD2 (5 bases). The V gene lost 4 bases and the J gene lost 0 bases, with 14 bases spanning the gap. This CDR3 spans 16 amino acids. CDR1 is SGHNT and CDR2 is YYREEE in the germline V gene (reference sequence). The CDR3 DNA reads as TGTGCCAGCAGCCCACCGGGTACTAGCTCCTACAATGAGCAGTTCTTC. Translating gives CASSPPGTSSYNEQFF.

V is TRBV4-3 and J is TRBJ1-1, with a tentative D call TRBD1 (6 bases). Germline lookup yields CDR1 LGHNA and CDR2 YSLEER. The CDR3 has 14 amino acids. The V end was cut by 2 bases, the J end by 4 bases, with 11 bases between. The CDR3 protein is CASSQSRGSTEAFF. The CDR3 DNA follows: TGCGCCAGCAGCCAAAGCAGGGGTAGCACTGAAGCTTTCTTT.

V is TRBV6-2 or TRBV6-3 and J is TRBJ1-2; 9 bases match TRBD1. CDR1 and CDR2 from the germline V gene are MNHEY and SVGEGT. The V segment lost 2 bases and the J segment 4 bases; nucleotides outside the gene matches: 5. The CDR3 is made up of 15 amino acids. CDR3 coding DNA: TGTGCCAGCAGTTACGGACAGGGGACCCTCTATGGCTACACCTTC. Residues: CASSYGQGTLYGYTF.